This paragraph covers one T cell receptor beta chain sequence. These data belong to a study of T cell changes during pregnancy in multiple sclerosis. Generated by immunoSEQ multiplex PCR, the TCRdb table keeps only in-frame clones and is missing some. This table has roughly 100,000 clones, about nine tenths appearing once. The germline V and J ends were trimmed by 1 base and 2 bases, with 26 bases remaining between them. CDR3 length equals 20 residues. CDR1 is LGHNA, CDR2 YNFKEQ, per germline. The chain employs TRBV4-2 and TRBJ1-2, with a weak D call TRBD1 (5 bases). The TCR comes from a female donor in good health, enrolled as a control in a pregnancy study. This specimen was peripheral blood, taken after pregnancy. The CDR3 DNA follows: TGTGCCAGCAGCCAAGTGTCATCCCAAATGGTAGGGGAAGAGAACTATGGCTACACCTTC. Translation: CASSQVSSQMVGEENYGYTF.